This T cell receptor (beta chain) was obtained from a study of blood T cell repertoires in COVID-19. Study details: Donors in the United States, Italy and Spain gave samples during acute or convalescent COVID-19.

The CDR3 is 17 amino acids. J was trimmed by 4 bases and V by 6 bases; bases with no gene match: 14. Per the germline V gene, CDR1 is SGHRS and CDR2 is YFSETQ. This clone was seen a few times. Methods used by the authors: Estimation of nucleated cell counts relied on the amplification of reference gene primers. The table came from immunoSEQ multiplex PCR; TCRdb's copy has only in-frame clones and leaves some out. V and J calls and clone size come straight from that table; D and trimming were deduced from the DNA. Of 150,000 to 200,000 clones in the sample, more than 75% were seen once. The specimen sequenced was PBMCs or T cells enriched from blood (not recorded which). This sequence was found in a woman in her forties or fifties with acute COVID-19. V gene TRBV5-1 combines with J gene TRBJ1-3; 9 positions match TRBD1. The CDR3 loop reads CASTYHTGGRLGNTIYF. In nucleotides, the CDR3 is TGCGCCAGCACCTACCACACAGGGGGCCGGCTGGGAAACACCATATATTTT.